A selection of T cell receptor beta chains follows, all from one sample in a study of blood T cell repertoires in COVID-19. Assay: immunoSEQ multiplex PCR; the TCRdb copy retains only in-frame clones and omits some. The sample shows 270,000 or so clones, 81% of them seen only once. Sequencing was performed on peripheral blood. The receptor source for this set is a woman aged 55 to 70 with active or convalescent COVID-19. CDR3s leave out the opening cysteine and the closing phenylalanine or tryptophan. The order of the fields is J gene, V gene, CDR3 protein.

TRBJ2-7	TRBV5-1	ASSLYGGVYEQY
TRBJ1-5	TRBV10-3	AIRRGDNQPQH
TRBJ2-3	TRBV5-4	ASSLGSSGGIDTQY
TRBJ1-5	TRBV2	ASSELNLAPQH
TRBJ2-3	TRBV7-9	ASEDSLSTDTQY
TRBJ2-2	TRBV11-3	ASRTGAGELF
TRBJ1-4	TRBV6-2/TRBV6-3	ASSYEGTPREKLF
TRBJ2-5	TRBV4-2	ASSQDGSGTQETQY
TRBJ2-2	TRBV18	ASSETAGGRTGELF
TRBJ1-1	TRBV10-3	AISVGENTEAF
TRBJ2-3	TRBV5-1	ASSIGGTSGGDRTDTQY